These 2 T cell receptor beta chains originate from one sample sequenced in a study of CD8 T cells in ankylosing spondylitis. Study outcomes and limitations: Characteristic, it appeared, of ankylosing spondylitis blood was a TCR beta motif of about eight highly homologous variants.

MiXCR, run by TCRdb on the 5' RACE reads, gives a single entry per CDR3 protein. The sample lists 300,000 to 400,000 distinct CDR3 sequences; about a fifth were seen once. Their antigens are not known. The sequencing input was blood, either unsorted or a sorted T cell fraction (not recorded which). The receptors come from a male donor with ankylosing spondylitis.

The chain is built from TRBV28 and TRBJ2-1, with 11 bases matching TRBD2. The CDR3 covers 16 residues. V was clipped by 2 bases and J by 2 bases; unmatched bases: 2. Germline assignment: CDR1 MDHEN and CDR2 SYDVKM. The CDR3 region has the DNA TGTGCCAGCAGTTTACTAGCGGGAGGCCCCTACAATGAGCAGTTCTTC. Translated, it gives CASSLLAGGPYNEQFF.

The sample holds a few counts of this clonotype. J is TRBJ2-1 and V is TRBV20-1, with D possibly being TRBD1 (6 bases). CDR3 length: 14 residues. The V end was cut by 6 bases, the J end by 8 bases, with 20 bases between. Germline lookup yields CDR1 DFQATT and CDR2 SNEGSKA (reference sequence). The CDR3 here is CSATQGQGYHEQFF. As DNA, the CDR3 is TGCAGTGCGACCCAGGGCCAGGGGTACCATGAGCAGTTCTTC.